This T cell receptor beta chain was profiled in a study of T cells in Graves' hyperthyroidism and ophthalmopathy. Hyperthyroidism of Graves' type that showed no ophthalmopathy progression within 18 months was stable. The authors took PBMCs from roughly 9.5 ml fresh peripheral blood. Authors of the study amplified TCR beta CDR3 regions from RNA transcripts. HTBI primers were the set used in a first-round RT-PCR of the TCR CDR3. Via MiXCR, TCRdb re-called the multiplex PCR reads, giving one row per CDR3 protein. The sample includes about 350,000 distinct CDR3 sequences, approximately 14% of them seen just once. This clonotype was counted many times. There are 12 residues in the CDR3. Between the trimmed V and J ends, which lost 3 bases and 0 bases, there was a span of 2 bases. Germline CDR1 MNHNS, CDR2 SASEGT.

This chain connects TRBV6-1 to TRBJ1-2; D is unresolved. Material for sequencing was blood. The receptor comes from a woman in her 30s with Graves' hyperthyroidism. CDR3 residues: CASSDTNYGYTF. CDR3 in DNA: TGTGCCAGCAGTGACACTAACTATGGCTACACCTTC.